This TCR beta chain was found in a study of blood T cells in healthy people across ages. With a J-beta primer mix and a sample-barcoded 5' primer, a second PCR ran 7 to 11 cycles. Through a template-switch adaptor with 12 random nucleotides, each cDNA molecule received a tag. Via MiXCR, TCRdb re-called the 5' RACE reads, giving one row per CDR3 protein. Seen here are hundreds of thousands of distinct CDR3 sequences, just over 55% observed once, and the top ten hold around a quarter. The ends lost 4 bases at V and 0 bases at J; junction bases unmatched: 6. CDR3 size: 18 residues. Germline V gives CDR1 LGHDT, CDR2 YNNKEL (reference sequence).

This TCR was sampled from a man aged 40-50 years in good health. This chain connects TRBV3-1 to TRBJ2-3, with 14 bases fitting TRBD2. Sequencing input: blood. The DNA of the CDR3 is TGTGCCAGCAGCCGAGGACTAGCGGGGGGTACTAGCACAGATACGCAGTATTTT. It translates to CASSRGLAGGTSTDTQYF.